The sample holds a few counts of the clone carrying this T cell receptor beta chain. Its antigen remains unknown. The V end lost 0 bases, the J end lost 8 bases, and 19 bases lay between the germline ends. This CDR3 is 15 amino acids long. Germline assignment: CDR1 DFQATT and CDR2 SNEGSKA (reference sequence). Researchers reported that TCR beta cDNA libraries carried unique molecular identifiers. T cells numbering 1 to 10 million yielded cDNA molecules that totaled around 500,000. TCRdb used MiXCR to reprocess the PCR reads, holding one entry per CDR3 protein. The repertoire holds some 690,000 distinct CDR3 sequences, with 25% to 30% as singletons. This sample was taken from a study of post-analysis software for immune sequencing data. Study background: Relapsing-remitting, secondary progressive and progressive-relapsing multiple sclerosis were all included among the disease courses. Points from the study as a whole: Five or six TRBV segments, TRBV5-6, TRBV5-1 and TRBV20-1 among them, were found more frequent in patients than controls. Significantly decreased normalized Chao1 diversity was recorded for multiple sclerosis patients relative to controls.

V usage is TRBV20-1 and J usage is TRBJ1-2, with D unclear. This TCR derives from a girl between 10 and 17 years old with multiple sclerosis. The sequenced material came from blood. The CDR3 here is CSARDRVASRGGYTF. In DNA, the CDR3 is TGCAGTGCTAGAGATAGGGTGGCATCCCGAGGGGGCTACACCTTC.